The entry below describes one T cell receptor beta chain. The antigen remains undetermined. Libraries were prepared by immunoSEQ multiplex PCR; TCRdb keeps only in-frame clonotypes and omits some of them. The table has about 240,000 clones, roughly 89% seen once. The V gene's germline CDR1 is SGHTA and CDR2 FQGTGA. V dropped 0 bases and J dropped 2 bases, with 7 bases sitting between them. This CDR3 has 14 residues. This entry is derived from a study of cytomegalovirus exposure and HLA in healthy donors. Findings and caveats of the study: The study recorded more than 150 TCR beta chains that were cytomegalovirus-associated. Many donors shared some public TCRs, even though most TCR sequences were rare.

Sequencing was carried out using PBMCs. The source is a man younger than 30 in good health and CMV-seronegative. This chain connects TRBV7-3 to TRBJ1-1; the D gene is possibly TRBD1 (5 bases). This chain's CDR3 is CASSLTGGNTEAFF. CDR3 nucleotide sequence: TGTGCCAGCAGCTTAACCGGGGGAAACACTGAAGCTTTCTTT.